A single sample is the source of the 20 T cell receptor beta chains below, sequenced in a study of blood T cell repertoires in COVID-19. Only in-frame clones appear in the TCRdb table, and some are missing; sequencing was by immunoSEQ multiplex PCR. The sample lists hundreds of thousands of clones; about nine tenths were seen once. Sample: PBMCs or T cells enriched from blood (not recorded which). Receptors were obtained from a man between 40 and 49 years old who had recovered from COVID-19.

This clone showed up just a few times. The CDR3 sequence is CASTEAGSPGETQYF. The CDR3 DNA follows: TGTGCCAGCACCGAGGCCGGGTCCCCGGGAGAGACCCAGTACTTC. V and J are TRBV2 and TRBJ2-5; no clear D gene. Germline CDR1 SNHLY, CDR2 FYNNEI. This CDR3 has 15 residues. The germline V and J ends were trimmed by 7 bases and 4 bases, with 19 bases remaining between them.

For this clone: Within the sample, other DNA sequences also encode this same CDR3. The chain links TRBV7-8 to TRBJ1-2; the D is unclear. Trimming left V 5 bases short and J 2 bases short, with 9 bases between. This CDR3 spans 13 amino acids. Germline lookup yields CDR1 SGHVS and CDR2 FQNEAQ. CDR3 DNA: TGTGCCAGCAGCCCCGGTGTGAACTATGGCTACACCTTC. Translated, it gives CASSPGVNYGYTF.

The V call is TRBV7-8, the J call TRBJ1-5; possibly TRBD1 for D (5 bases). V was trimmed by 5 bases and J by 5 bases, leaving 22 bases between them. The CDR3 sequence is 17 residues long. CDR1 is SGHVS, CDR2 FQNEAQ, per germline. CDR3: CASSRLFGIAGDQPQHF. CDR3 nucleotide sequence: TGTGCCAGCAGCCGCCTCTTCGGTATAGCGGGGGATCAGCCCCAGCATTTT. Supplemented by reference TRBV7-8 and TRBJ1-5, the full variable domain reads GAGVSQSPRYKVAKRGQDVALRCDPISGHVSLFWYQQALGQGPEFLTYFQNEAQLDKSGLPSDRFFAERPEGSVSTLKIQRTQQEDSAVYLCASSRLFGIAGDQPQHFGDGTRLSIL.

V is TRBV3-1 (or the pseudogene TRBV3-2) and J is TRBJ1-1; possible D gene TRBD1, 5 bases. Trimming left V 4 bases short and J 7 bases short, with 13 bases between. Germline CDR1 and CDR2: LGHDT and YNNKEL (reference sequence). The CDR3 sequence is 13 residues long. In DNA form, the CDR3 reads TGTGCCAGCAGCCTGTCGGACACCTTTGAAGCTTTCTTT. Residues: CASSLSDTFEAFF.

The chain combines TRBV19 with TRBJ1-5; 9 nucleotides line up with TRBD1. Trimming at V came to 7 bases and at J to 5 bases, leaving 3 bases not matched to a gene. The length of the CDR3 is 13 residues. Germline CDR1 and CDR2: LNHDA and SQIVND (reference sequence). For the CDR3, the DNA is TGTGCCAGTACTTGGACAGGGGATCAGCCCCAGCATTTT. Translated, it gives CASTWTGDQPQHF.

The V call is TRBV5-1, the J call TRBJ2-3; D perhaps matches TRBD1 (5 bases). This CDR3 is built from 15 residues. Germline V gives CDR1 SGHRS, CDR2 YFSETQ. Deletions cut 4 bases from V and 3 bases from J, with 15 bases between. For the CDR3, the DNA is TGCGCCAGCAGCGAAGGGGCAGGGAATACAGATACGCAGTATTTT. Translating it yields CASSEGAGNTDTQYF.

CDR3 DNA: TGTGCCAGCAGCCAGGCATATACGGGACTAGCGAATTCCTACGAGCAGTACTTC. Encoded protein: CASSQAYTGLANSYEQYF. This chain joins TRBV3-1 (or the pseudogene TRBV3-2) and TRBJ2-7, with TRBD2 matching over 10 bases. V was pared by 3 bases and J by 1 base, with 12 bases of the junction left unmatched. The CDR3 spans 18 residues. CDR1 is LGHDT, CDR2 YNNKEL, per germline (reference sequence).

The chain combines TRBV5-1 with TRBJ2-1; 14 nucleotides align to TRBD2. CDR1 and CDR2 from the germline V gene are SGHRS and YFSETQ. The CDR3 has 15 residues. Trimming removed 4 bases from V and 9 bases from J; junction bases left unmatched: 6. The DNA of the CDR3 is TGCGCCAGCAGCACCCGACTAGCGGGAGGGCCTGAGCAGTTCTTC. This translates into CASSTRLAGGPEQFF.

This chain links TRBV29-1 with TRBJ2-6, with TRBD1 matching 9 bases. This CDR3 is 15 amino acids long. In germline, CDR1 is SQVTM, CDR2 ANQGSEA. J gave up 0 bases and V 6 bases, and 3 bases lay outside the gene matches. The CDR3 is CSVGQGTSGANVLTF. The CDR3 nucleotides read TGCAGCGTAGGACAGGGGACCTCTGGGGCCAACGTCCTGACTTTC.

The V and J genes are TRBV6-5 and TRBJ1-2; no definite D call. The germline CDR1 and CDR2 sequences are MNHEY and SVGAGI. Trimming removed 4 bases at V and 4 bases at J, with 13 bases between. CDR3 length: 14 residues. The CDR3 DNA reads as TGTGCCAGCAGTTCGTTCGGAGGGAGCTATGGCTACACCTTC. Protein product: CASSSFGGSYGYTF.

In regard to this clone: This CDR3 is also generated by other DNA sequences in the sample. This chain joins TRBV27 and TRBJ1-1, with D tentatively TRBD1 (6 bases). V lost 3 bases and J 3 bases, leaving 11 bases between the germline ends. The CDR3 spans 14 residues. The V gene's germline CDR1 is MNHEY and CDR2 SMNVEV (reference sequence). The CDR3 DNA is TGTGCCAGCAGTTTTAGACAGGCAGACACTGAAGCTTTCTTT. The encoded protein is CASSFRQADTEAFF.

This rearrangement joins TRBV5-1 to TRBJ2-3; TRBD2 matches at 8 bases. Unmatched junction bases numbered 9, after V lost 7 bases and J lost 2 bases. Germline values: CDR1 SGHRS, CDR2 YFSETQ. This CDR3 comprises 15 residues. Here the CDR3 DNA reads TGCGCCAGCTCTTCTCGCGGGGGGAACACAGATACGCAGTATTTT. As protein: CASSSRGGNTDTQYF.

This clone has only one observation. This chain joins TRBV28 and TRBJ2-3, with 14 bases identical to TRBD2. The CDR3 has 19 residues. J was trimmed by 4 bases and V by 3 bases; bases with no gene match: 12. CDR1 and CDR2 (germline): MDHEN, SYDVKM. The chain's CDR3 is CASSFDPGLAGGIADTQYF. The CDR3 DNA follows: TGTGCCAGCAGTTTCGACCCCGGACTAGCGGGAGGTATCGCAGATACGCAGTATTTT.

The chain joins TRBV2 to TRBJ2-7, with TRBD1 matching 9 bases. Germline V CDR1 and CDR2: SNHLY, FYNNEI. Trimming at V came to 7 bases and at J to 2 bases, leaving 3 bases not matched to a gene. CDR3 length equals 13 residues. CDR3 residues: CASNTGGPYEQYF. Written as DNA, the CDR3 is TGTGCCAGCAATACAGGGGGCCCCTACGAGCAGTACTTC.

V and J are TRBV5-1 and TRBJ2-7, with no clear D. The germline V gene has CDR1 SGHRS and CDR2 YFSETQ. There are 11 residues in the CDR3. Trimming shortened V by 3 bases and J by 3 bases, and 4 bases separated the two germline ends. The CDR3 sequence: CASSSHYEQYF. The CDR3 DNA follows: TGCGCCAGCAGCTCCCACTACGAGCAGTACTTC.

The DNA of the CDR3 is TGTGCCAGCAGCTCGACTAACGGGGGAGGCGTTGAGCAGTTCTTC. Encoded protein: CASSSTNGGGVEQFF. The genes are TRBV7-6 and TRBJ2-1; tentatively, D is TRBD2 (6 bases). Germline V gene data show CDR1 as SGHVS and CDR2 as FNYEAQ. This CDR3 comprises 15 residues. Trimming removed 4 bases at V and 9 bases at J, with 19 bases between. The variable domain in full, with the rest retrieved from reference TRBV7-6 and TRBJ2-1, is GAGVSQSPRYKVTKRGQDVALRCDPISGHVSLYWYRQALGQGPEFLTYFNYEAQQDKSGLPNDRFSAERPEGSISTLTIQRTEQRDSAMYRCASSSTNGGGVEQFFGPGTRLTVL.

The rearrangement uses TRBV29-1 and TRBJ2-3; maybe TRBD2 (5 bases). V was shortened by 7 bases and J by 3 bases, with 11 bases between the two germline ends. CDR1 is SQVTM and CDR2 is ANQGSEA in the germline V gene. CDR3 length equals 12 residues. CDR3 sequence (DNA): TGCAGCGGGAGGCCGGATACAGATACGCAGTATTTT. Amino acids: CSGRPDTDTQYF.

The chain has TRBV5-5 and TRBJ1-2, with 7 nucleotides matching TRBD1. This CDR3 comprises 15 residues. Germline CDR1 SGHKS, CDR2 YYEKEE (reference sequence). The J segment lost 6 bases and the V segment lost 4 bases, leaving 12 bases of the junction unmatched. Here the CDR3 DNA reads TGTGCCAGCAGCAAAACAGGGGTCCGCGGGAATGGCTACACCTTC. Protein: CASSKTGVRGNGYTF.

V gene TRBV19 combines with J gene TRBJ1-2; tentative D call: TRBD1 (6 bases). Trimming stripped 3 bases from V and 6 bases from J, with 29 bases between. The germline CDR1 and CDR2 sequences are LNHDA and SQIVND (reference sequence). The CDR3 extends over 19 amino acids. The CDR3 sequence: CASSIDGLGYRERSDGYTF. The CDR3 DNA reads as TGTGCCAGTAGTATTGATGGCCTGGGTTACAGGGAGAGGTCCGATGGCTACACCTTC.

The chain uses TRBV5-1 and TRBJ1-1; D call uncertain. The germline gives CDR1 SGHRS, CDR2 YFSETQ. The CDR3 length is 14 residues. Deletions cut 0 bases from V and 3 bases from J, with 9 bases between. CDR3 DNA sequence: TGCGCCAGCAGCTTGGACAGTCTCGACACTGAAGCTTTCTTT. Translation: CASSLDSLDTEAFF.